The 2 T cell receptor beta chains given below trace back to one sample, sequenced in a study of graft-versus-host responses after intestinal transplantation. Tissue from the graft was processed to free its intraepithelial and lamina propria lymphocytes. Profiling relied on immunoSEQ multiplex PCR, and the TCRdb table lists in-frame clones only, not all of them. The table includes tens of thousands of clones, around 87% detected once. This sample comprised ileum tissue, obtained around 200 days after intestinal transplant. Source of these receptors: a human patient who received an intestinal transplant, so some T cells may come from the graft donor.

This clone was counted a few times. V usage is TRBV6-1 and J usage is TRBJ2-6; maybe TRBD2 (7 bases). CDR3 length: 17 residues. V gave up 2 bases and J gave up 0 bases, with 11 bases separating them. The germline V gene encodes CDR1 MNHNS and CDR2 SASEGT. CDR3 nucleotide sequence: TGTGCCAGCAGTGAACGGGGGGCCAGCTCTGGGGCCAACGTCCTGACTTTC. Protein: CASSERGASSGANVLTF.

The sample holds one count of this clone. The V call is TRBV5-1, the J call TRBJ2-1; no clear D. This CDR3 contains 11 residues. Germline-derived CDR1 and CDR2 are SGHRS and YFSETQ. V lost 4 bases and J 3 bases, leaving 2 bases between the germline ends. CDR3: CASSLYNEQFF. CDR3 DNA: TGCGCCAGCAGCCTCTACAATGAGCAGTTCTTC.